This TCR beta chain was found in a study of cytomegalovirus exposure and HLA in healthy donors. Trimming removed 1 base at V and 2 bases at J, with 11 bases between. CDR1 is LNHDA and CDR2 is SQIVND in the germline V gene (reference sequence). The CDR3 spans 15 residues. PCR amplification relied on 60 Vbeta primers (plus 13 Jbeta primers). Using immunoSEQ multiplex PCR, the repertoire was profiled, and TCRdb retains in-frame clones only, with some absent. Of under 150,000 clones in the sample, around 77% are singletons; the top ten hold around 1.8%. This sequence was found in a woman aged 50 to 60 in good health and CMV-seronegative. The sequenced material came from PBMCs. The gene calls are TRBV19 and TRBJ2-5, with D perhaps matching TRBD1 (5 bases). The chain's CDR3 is CASSIGQGVQETQYF. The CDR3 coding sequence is TGTGCCAGTAGTATAGGCCAGGGCGTTCAAGAGACCCAGTACTTC.